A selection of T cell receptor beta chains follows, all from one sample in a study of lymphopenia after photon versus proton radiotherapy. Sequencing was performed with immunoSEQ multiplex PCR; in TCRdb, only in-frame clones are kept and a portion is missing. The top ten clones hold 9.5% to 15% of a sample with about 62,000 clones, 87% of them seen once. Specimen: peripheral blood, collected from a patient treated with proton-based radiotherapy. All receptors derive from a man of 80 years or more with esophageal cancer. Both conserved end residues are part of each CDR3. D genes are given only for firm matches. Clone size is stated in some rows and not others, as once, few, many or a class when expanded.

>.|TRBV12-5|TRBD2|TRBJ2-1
TGTGCTAGTGGTCCCAGATCCGCGGGACTAGCGGGAGGTGGAGGCTCCTACAATGAGCAGTTCTTC
CASGPRSAGLAGGGGSYNEQFF
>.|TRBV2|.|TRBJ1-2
TGTGCCTCGGTGGGGGGTGGCTTTGCTGGCTACACCTTC
CASVGGGFAGYTF
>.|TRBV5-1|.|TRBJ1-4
TGCGCCAGCAGCTTGGCTGGGACCACTAATGAAAAACTGTTTTTT
CASSLAGTTNEKLFF
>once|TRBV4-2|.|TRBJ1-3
TGTGCCAGCAGCCAAGATTTCTTCTCTGGAAACACCATATATTTT
CASSQDFFSGNTIYF
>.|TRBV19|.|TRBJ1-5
TGTGCCAGTAGTTTCCAGGGAGAATCGCAGCCCCAGCATTTT
CASSFQGESQPQHF
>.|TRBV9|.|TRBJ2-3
TGTGCCAGCAGCGTAGGCTCCAGGGATCTTGGGAAAACAGATACGCAGTATTTT
CASSVGSRDLGKTDTQYF
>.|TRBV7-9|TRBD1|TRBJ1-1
TGTGCCAGCAGCTCCACGACAGGGGGTCTATTTAGGGCTGAAGCTTTCTTT
CASSSTTGGLFRAEAFF
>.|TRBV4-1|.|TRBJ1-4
TGCGCCAGCAGCCAATTGTTTCAGGGGCGGTATGAAAAACTGTTTTTT
CASSQLFQGRYEKLFF
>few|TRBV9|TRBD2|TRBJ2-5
TGTGCCAGCAGCCCGAGGTATCGGGGGGGCGCTCAAGAGACCCAGTACTTC
CASSPRYRGGAQETQYF
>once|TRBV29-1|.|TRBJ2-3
TGCAGCGTTGAGCAGGGCCAAGGCACAGATACGCAGTATTTT
CSVEQGQGTDTQYF
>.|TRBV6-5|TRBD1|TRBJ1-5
TGTGCCAGCAGTCGGGGACAGGACCAGCCCCAGCATTTT
CASSRGQDQPQHF
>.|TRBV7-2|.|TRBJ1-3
TGTGCCAGCAGCTACCGACAGGAAGGCTCTGGAAACACCATATATTTT
CASSYRQEGSGNTIYF
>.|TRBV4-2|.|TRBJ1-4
TGTGCCAGCAGCCGAGAGGTGGGCAGGGAGAATGAAAAACTGTTTTTT
CASSREVGRENEKLFF
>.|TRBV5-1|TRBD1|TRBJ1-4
TGCGCCAGCAGCTTGATACAGGGGGCAACTAATGAAAAACTGTTTTTT
CASSLIQGATNEKLFF
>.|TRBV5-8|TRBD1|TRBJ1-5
TGTGCCAGCAGCGACCTGGACAGGGTTCAGCCCCAGCATTTT
CASSDLDRVQPQHF
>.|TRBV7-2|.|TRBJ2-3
TGTGCCAGCAGCTTAGCGGCGGGGACCCGGGATACGCAGTATTTT
CASSLAAGTRDTQYF
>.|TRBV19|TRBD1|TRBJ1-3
TGTGCCAGTAGTTATGGCGTGGGACAGAATGGAAACACCATATATTTT
CASSYGVGQNGNTIYF
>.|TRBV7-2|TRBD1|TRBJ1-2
TGTGCCAGCAGCTCCTCCGGGACAGGGATCTATGGCTACACCTTC
CASSSSGTGIYGYTF
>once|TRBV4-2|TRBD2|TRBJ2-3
TGTGCCAGCAGCCTGGGACTAGTATCGGATACGCAGTATTTT
CASSLGLVSDTQYF
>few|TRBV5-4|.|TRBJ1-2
TGTGCCAGCAGCTTGGGGGTTGTAGGTGGCTACACCTTC
CASSLGVVGGYTF
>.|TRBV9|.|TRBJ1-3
TGTGCCAGCAGCGTAGGTCGTGGGGGCGGAAACACCATATATTTT
CASSVGRGGGNTIYF
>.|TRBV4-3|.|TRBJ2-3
TGCGCCAGCAGCCAAGATAGCGGCCTCGTAGCTTACACAGATACGCAGTATTTT
CASSQDSGLVAYTDTQYF
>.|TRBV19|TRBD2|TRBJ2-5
TGTGCCAGTAGCCCGACTAGCGGGGGGGCGGAGACCCAGTACTTC
CASSPTSGGAETQYF
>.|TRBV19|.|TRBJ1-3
TGTGCCAGTAGTATCGGAGGTGGAAACACCATATATTTT
CASSIGGGNTIYF
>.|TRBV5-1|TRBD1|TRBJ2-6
TGCGCCAGCAGCTTGGGGACAGGGGGGAGCTCTGGGGCCAACGTCCTGACTTTC
CASSLGTGGSSGANVLTF
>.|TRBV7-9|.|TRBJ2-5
TGTGCCAGCAGGCAGGGGCAAGAGACCCAGTACTTC
CASRQGQETQYF
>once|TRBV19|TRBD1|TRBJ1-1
TGTGCCAGTAGTCCCCGGACAGGACCCATGAACACTGAAGCTTTCTTT
CASSPRTGPMNTEAFF
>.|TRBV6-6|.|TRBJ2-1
TGTGCCAGCAGTTATGTGGGGTTATCCTACAATGAGCAGTTCTTC
CASSYVGLSYNEQFF